These 16 T cell receptor beta chains were all obtained from the same sample, sequenced in a study of control samples from healthy donors and cancer patients. The data were produced by immunoSEQ multiplex PCR, yet TCRdb's version contains in-frame clones alone and is incomplete. The sample lists some 140,000 clones, more than 90% seen once, with approximately 11% in the top ten. Sequencing used blood. These receptors originate from a man aged 25-45 years in good health.

The chain joins TRBV7-9 to TRBJ2-1, with 7 nucleotides matching TRBD2. Trimming removed 4 bases from V and 6 bases from J; junction bases left unmatched: 6. Germline CDR1 SEHNR, CDR2 FQNEAQ (reference sequence). The CDR3 loop spans 14 amino acids. This chain's CDR3 is CASSWRESRNEQFF. CDR3 nucleotide sequence: TGTGCCAGCAGCTGGCGGGAGTCTCGCAATGAGCAGTTCTTC. The complete variable domain, with remaining parts taken from reference TRBV7-9 and TRBJ2-1, reads DTGVSQNPRHKITKRGQNVTFRCDPISEHNRLYWYRQTLGQGPEFLTYFQNEAQLEKSRLLSDRFSAERPKGSFSTLEIQRTEQGDSAMYLCASSWRESRNEQFFGPGTRLTVL.

CDR3 in amino acids: CAWSVGRAGGSDTQYF. The CDR3 nucleotides are TGTGCCTGGAGTGTGGGTCGGGCGGGAGGTTCAGATACGCAGTATTTT. The rearrangement uses TRBV30 and TRBJ2-3; 8 positions match TRBD2. The germline V gene has CDR1 GTSNPN and CDR2 SVGIG (reference sequence). Trimming removed 0 bases from V and 4 bases from J; junction bases left unmatched: 9. CDR3 length: 16 residues.

This clone was picked up a small number of times. The chain combines TRBV19 with TRBJ1-1, with D possibly being TRBD1 (6 bases). The CDR3 runs 14 residues. V lost 6 bases to trimming and J lost 3 bases, with 14 bases between them. Germline V CDR1 and CDR2: LNHDA, SQIVND (reference sequence). This chain's CDR3 is CASSLRGVHTEAFF. CDR3 in DNA: TGTGCCAGTAGCTTGAGGGGGGTCCACACTGAAGCTTTCTTT.

A word on this clone: The germline gene is not matched at one end of the junction; a read error may be the cause. The V and J genes are TRBV6-1 and TRBJ2-7; TRBD2 aligns across 8 bases. The CDR3 has 15 residues. CDR1 is MNHNS, CDR2 SASEGT, per germline. For the CDR3, the DNA is TGTGCCAGCAGTGAAGTAGGACTAGCCTCCCACGAGCAGTACTTC. It specifies CASSEVGLASHEQYF.

This clone appeared a single time. The V call is TRBV19, the J call TRBJ2-7, with a possible D match to TRBD1 (5 bases). The CDR3 sequence is 15 residues long. The germline V gene encodes CDR1 LNHDA and CDR2 SQIVND (reference sequence). V lost 3 bases to trimming and J lost 0 bases, with 12 bases between them. This chain's CDR3 is CASSMGHPSSYEQYF. The DNA of the CDR3 is TGTGCCAGTAGTATGGGGCACCCGAGCTCCTACGAGCAGTACTTC.

The chain joins TRBV11-3 to TRBJ2-3; possibly TRBD1 for D (6 bases). Looked up from germline, CDR1 is SGHNT and CDR2 is YENEEA. V was shortened by 5 bases and J by 3 bases, with 24 bases between the two germline ends. The CDR3 consists of 18 residues. CDR3 amino acids: CASSRGWEIRMATDTQYF. For the CDR3, the DNA is TGTGCCAGCAGCAGGGGGTGGGAAATCCGAATGGCTACAGATACGCAGTATTTT. Looking up the rest from reference TRBV11-3 and TRBJ2-3 gives the full variable domain: EAGVVQSPRYKIIEKKQPVAFWCNPISGHNTLYWYLQNLGQGPELLIRYENEEAVDDSQLPKDRFSAERLKGVDSTLKIQPAELGDSAVYLCASSRGWEIRMATDTQYFGPGTRLTVL.

This chain connects TRBV11-3 to TRBJ2-7, with 12 bases identical to TRBD1. The V segment lost 8 bases and the J segment 6 bases; nucleotides outside the gene matches: 8. In germline, CDR1 is SGHNT, CDR2 YENEEA. The CDR3 is 14 residues long. The CDR3 coding sequence is TGTGCCAGCGGATCGGGACAGGGGGCAAGCGAGCAGTACTTC. Translation gives CASGSGQGASEQYF.

The chain couples TRBV27 to TRBJ2-1; D not certain. Germline-derived CDR1 and CDR2 are MNHEY and SMNVEV (reference sequence). The CDR3 runs 16 residues. V was pared by 3 bases and J by 0 bases, with 12 bases between. CDR3 coding DNA: TGTGCCAGCAGTTTTCTCTTAAAGAGCTCCTACAATGAGCAGTTCTTC. The encoded protein is CASSFLLKSSYNEQFF.

The V gene is TRBV9, the J gene TRBJ2-1, with D possibly called TRBD1 or TRBD2 (5 bases each). The CDR3 is 16 residues long. Trimming left V 5 bases short and J 5 bases short, with 20 bases between. The germline V gene encodes CDR1 SGDLS and CDR2 YYNGEE. CDR3 sequence (DNA): TGTGCCAGCAGGAGGGATATTGGGGACCGAGACAATGAGCAGTTCTTC. Its protein is CASRRDIGDRDNEQFF.

The chain couples TRBV30 to TRBJ1-6; 10 bases are shared with TRBD1. CDR3 size: 14 residues. V lost 3 bases, J lost 6 bases, and 2 bases stayed unmatched. Germline values: CDR1 GTSNPN, CDR2 SVGIG (reference sequence). The CDR3 bases are TGTGCCTGGAGGGGACAGGGGCGTAATTCACCCCTCCACTTT. This codes for CAWRGQGRNSPLHF.

The chain recombines TRBV29-1 with TRBJ2-7, with TRBD1 matching over 8 bases. V lost 7 bases, J lost 3 bases, and 14 bases stayed unmatched. From germline, CDR1 is SQVTM and CDR2 ANQGSEA. The CDR3 spans 15 residues. The CDR3 protein is CSADVGQGIFYEQYF. In DNA, the CDR3 is TGCAGCGCCGATGTTGGACAGGGTATTTTCTACGAGCAGTACTTC.

This chain uses TRBV6-1 with TRBJ1-5, with 8 nucleotides matching TRBD1. Germline loops: CDR1 MNHNS, CDR2 SASEGT. The CDR3 has 14 amino acids. The J segment lost 4 bases and the V segment lost 3 bases, leaving 2 bases of the junction unmatched. CDR3 loop: CASSEWDRNQPQHF. The DNA of the CDR3 is TGTGCCAGCAGTGAGTGGGACAGGAATCAGCCCCAGCATTTT.

The V and J genes are TRBV9 and TRBJ2-1, with TRBD2 identical over 9 bases. The CDR3 runs 16 residues. Per the germline V gene, CDR1 is SGDLS and CDR2 is YYNGEE. V was pared by 1 base and J by 8 bases, with 10 bases of the junction left unmatched. CDR3 sequence reads: CASSVRMGLAGDEQFF. For the CDR3, the DNA is TGTGCCAGCAGCGTAAGGATGGGACTAGCAGGGGATGAGCAGTTCTTC.

The chain couples TRBV6-5 to TRBJ2-3; no reliable D call. V was cut by 5 bases and J by 0 bases, with 12 bases left in between. In germline, CDR1 is MNHEY, CDR2 SVGAGI. The length of the CDR3 is 15 residues. CDR3 nucleotide sequence: TGTGCCAGCAGTCTAACACAGACTAGCACAGATACGCAGTATTTT. This translates into CASSLTQTSTDTQYF.

This chain links TRBV29-1 with TRBJ1-1; no definite D call. The germline gives CDR1 SQVTM, CDR2 ANQGSEA. Trimming removed 5 bases from V and 1 base from J, with 8 bases in between. The CDR3 is made up of 12 amino acids. The CDR3 DNA follows: TGCAGCGTTAGTCGGGGGAACACTGAAGCTTTCTTT. This sequence encodes CSVSRGNTEAFF.

Only one count was recorded for this clone. The chain employs TRBV5-1 and TRBJ2-2; 15 nucleotides match TRBD2. The V and J ends lost 4 bases and 7 bases, in that order; junction bases with no gene match: 2. Germline-derived CDR1 and CDR2 are SGHRS and YFSETQ. The CDR3 spans 15 residues. CDR3 amino acids: CASSPGLAGGGELFF. CDR3 nucleotide sequence: TGCGCCAGCAGCCCGGGACTAGCGGGAGGCGGGGAGCTGTTTTTT.